This T cell receptor (beta chain) is from a study of blood T cell repertoires in COVID-19. At the level of the study: Donors in the United States, Italy and Spain gave samples during acute or convalescent COVID-19.

Study members were between about 18 and 95 years old and lived in around 24 US regions. Donors were grouped by their self-reported clinical history. Among Cohort 3 donors, those recovered had two negative PCRs, clearance, or symptom resolution. V lost 3 bases, J lost 1 base, and 10 bases lay in between. This CDR3 is 14 amino acids long. Germline-derived CDR1 and CDR2 are SGHDT and YYEEEE. Data came from immunoSEQ multiplex PCR; TCRdb stores just in-frame clones and leaves some out. The sample has a few hundred thousand clones, roughly 87% seen once. The rearrangement uses TRBV5-6 and TRBJ1-1; D not certain. This receptor was identified in a woman aged 30 to 39 who had recovered from COVID-19. The sequenced sample consisted of PBMCs or T cells enriched from blood (not recorded which). The CDR3 bases are TGTGCCAGCAGCTATCGAGCCGGGAACACTGAAGCTTTCTTT. Its translation is CASSYRAGNTEAFF.